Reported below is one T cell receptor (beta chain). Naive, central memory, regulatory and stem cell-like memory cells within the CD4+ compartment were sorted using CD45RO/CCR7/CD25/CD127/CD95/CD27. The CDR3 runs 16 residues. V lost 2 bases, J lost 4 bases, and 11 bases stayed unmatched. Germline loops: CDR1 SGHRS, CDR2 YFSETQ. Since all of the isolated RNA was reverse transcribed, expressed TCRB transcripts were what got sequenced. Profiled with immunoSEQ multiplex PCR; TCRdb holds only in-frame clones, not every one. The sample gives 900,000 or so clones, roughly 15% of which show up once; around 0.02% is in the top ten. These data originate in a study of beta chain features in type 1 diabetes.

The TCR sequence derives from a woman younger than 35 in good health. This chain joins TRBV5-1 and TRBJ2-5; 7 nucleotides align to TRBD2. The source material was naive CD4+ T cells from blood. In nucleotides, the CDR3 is TGCGCCAGCAGCTTTATAGCGGGTTCCGGGGGAGAGACCCAGTACTTC. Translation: CASSFIAGSGGETQYF.